A single sample is the source of the 10 T cell receptor beta chains below, sequenced in a study of cytomegalovirus exposure and HLA in healthy donors. Use of 60 Vbeta and 13 Jbeta primers characterized the PCR. TCRdb's table, derived via immunoSEQ multiplex PCR, lists solely in-frame clones and lacks some. The sample lists about 190,000 clones, approximately 78% occurring once. Sequenced input: PBMCs. These receptors were collected from a male donor in good health and CMV-seronegative.

This rearrangement joins TRBV7-8 to TRBJ1-2, with D tentatively TRBD1 (5 bases). V was clipped by 5 bases and J by 3 bases, with 13 bases between them. The CDR3 loop spans 14 amino acids. CDR1 SGHVS and CDR2 FQNEAQ come from the germline V gene. This CDR3 is CASSPGRGDYGYTF. The CDR3 bases are TGTGCCAGCAGCCCAGGAAGGGGCGACTATGGCTACACCTTC.

DNA of the CDR3: TGTGCCAGCAGCCAACCCCGGGGGGATAATTCACCCCTCCACTTT. As protein: CASSQPRGDNSPLHF. V and J are TRBV7-2 and TRBJ1-6, with a weak D call TRBD1 (5 bases). In germline, CDR1 is SGHTA, CDR2 FQGNSA. The CDR3 sequence is 15 residues long. Trimming removed 5 bases from V and 5 bases from J, with 13 bases in between.

This chain connects TRBV7-3 to TRBJ2-2; TRBD2 matches 11 bases. CDR1 is SGHTA, CDR2 FQGTGA, per germline. Trimming cost V 8 bases and J 7 bases; bases outside gene matches: 12. This CDR3 region has 16 residues. Here the CDR3 reads CASGRIAGGPIGELFF. CDR3 nucleotides: TGTGCCAGCGGGCGGATAGCGGGAGGGCCAATCGGGGAGCTGTTTTTT. Filled out from reference TRBV7-3 and TRBJ2-2, the complete variable domain reads GAGVSQTPSNKVTEKGKYVELRCDPISGHTALYWYRQSLGQGPEFLIYFQGTGAADDSGLPNDRFFAVRPEGSVSTLKIQRTERGDSAVYLCASGRIAGGPIGELFFGEGSRLTVL.

V usage is TRBV28 and J usage is TRBJ2-3, with D tentatively TRBD1 (7 bases). The CDR3 is made up of 15 amino acids. Trimming stripped 3 bases from V and 0 bases from J, with 10 bases between. Germline CDR1 is MDHEN and CDR2 is SYDVKM. DNA for the CDR3: TGTGCCAGCAGTTTTCAGGGGGGTAGCACAGATACGCAGTATTTT. It is translated as CASSFQGGSTDTQYF.

This clone turned up a few times. The chain recombines TRBV28 with TRBJ1-2, with TRBD1 identical over 9 bases. The CDR3 extends over 16 amino acids. The V gene end was trimmed by 2 bases and the J gene end by 4 bases; junction bases not matched to a gene: 8. Germline assignment: CDR1 MDHEN and CDR2 SYDVKM. For the CDR3, the DNA is TGTGCCAGCAGTTTACGAGGGACAGGGAGATTCTATGGCTACACCTTC. Encoded protein: CASSLRGTGRFYGYTF.

This clone occurred once. The chain recombines TRBV9 with TRBJ2-1; D gene unclear. V was clipped by 0 bases and J by 0 bases, with 4 bases between them. Germline V gene data show CDR1 as SGDLS and CDR2 as YYNGEE. The CDR3 is 14 residues long. The CDR3 sequence is CASSVANSYNEQFF. The CDR3 DNA reads TGTGCCAGCAGCGTAGCCAACTCCTACAATGAGCAGTTCTTC.

The J gene is TRBJ2-6, the V gene TRBV11-1; D ambiguous. The CDR3 contains 15 residues. CDR1 is SGHAT, CDR2 FQDESV, per germline (reference sequence). Trimming pared 2 bases from V and 4 bases from J, leaving 9 bases between. CDR3 coding DNA: TGTGCCAGCAGCTTAATCCGGTCCGGGGCCAACGTCCTGACTTTC. This encodes CASSLIRSGANVLTF.

Points on this clone: One end of the junction does not line up with germline, which may come from a read error. The chain joins TRBV15 to TRBJ1-5; D gene uncertain. This CDR3 comprises 12 residues. Per the germline V gene, CDR1 is LNHNV and CDR2 is YYDKDF (reference sequence). The CDR3 spells CATRDSNQPQRF. The DNA for the CDR3 is TGTGCCACCAGGGATAGCAATCAGCCCCAGCGTTTT.

CDR3 sequence reads: CASSQFGGRYEQYF. CDR3 in DNA: TGCGCCAGCAGCCAGTTCGGGGGGAGGTACGAGCAGTACTTC. The rearrangement links TRBV4-1 to TRBJ2-7; 7 bases align to TRBD2. Germline V gene lookup returns CDR1 MGHRA and CDR2 YSYEKL. The CDR3 length is 14 residues. V was clipped by 3 bases and J by 4 bases; unmatched bases: 6.

The chain employs TRBV30 and TRBJ2-7, with no clear D. This CDR3 is 11 amino acids long. Trimming took 2 bases from V and 2 from J, leaving 4 bases between them. Looked up from germline, CDR1 is GTSNPN and CDR2 is SVGIG (reference sequence). In nucleotides, the CDR3 is TGTGCCTGGAGTAGCCCCTACGAGCAGTACTTC. Translating gives CAWSSPYEQYF.